These 25 T cell receptor beta chains were sequenced from one sample in a study of spatial heterogeneity in lung cancer. Specified time point: sample taken at primary tumor resection. TCRdb fed the 5' RACE reads into MiXCR, producing one record per CDR3 protein. Among several thousand distinct CDR3 sequences listed, roughly a sixth were seen once. Material: normal lung tissue next to the tumor, obtained at surgery. Receptors originate from a male donor with early-stage non-small cell lung cancer.

This clonotype was counted at least ten times. The chain is built from TRBV5-1 and TRBJ2-3; D is ambiguous. CDR3 length: 13 amino acids. Trimming cost V 4 bases and J 0 bases, with 6 bases left between them. Germline values: CDR1 SGHRS, CDR2 YFSETQ. The CDR3 reads CASSLTSTDTQYF. The CDR3 nucleotides are TGCGCCAGCAGCCTGACTAGCACAGATACGCAGTATTTT.

In its sample, this clonotype was seen a few times. The gene calls are TRBV18 and TRBJ2-3, with D possibly TRBD1 on 5 matching bases. Germline CDR1 KGHSH, CDR2 LQKENI. Trimming took 3 bases from V and 2 from J, leaving 15 bases between them. This CDR3 comprises 16 residues. The CDR3 sequence: CASSPGKRQYTDTQYF. CDR3 DNA sequence: TGTGCCAGCTCACCCGGCAAAAGACAGTACACAGATACGCAGTATTTT. The entire variable domain, with the rest obtained from reference TRBV18 and TRBJ2-3, is as follows: NAGVMQNPRHLVRRRGQEARLRCSPMKGHSHVYWYRQLPEEGLKFMVYLQKENIIDESGMPKERFSAEFPKEGPSILRIQQVVRGDSAAYFCASSPGKRQYTDTQYFGPGTRLTVL.

The chain is built from TRBV7-8 and TRBJ2-7; TRBD2 matches 9 bases. The CDR3 contains 14 residues. Germline assignment: CDR1 SGHVS and CDR2 FQNEAQ. V lost 1 base and J lost 2; bases outside the gene matches: 0. The CDR3 sequence is CASSLGGGAYEQYF. As DNA, the CDR3 is TGTGCCAGCAGCTTAGGCGGGGGGGCCTACGAGCAGTACTTC.

This clonotype was seen a few times. V and J are TRBV28 and TRBJ2-7; no clear D gene. Trimming removed 5 bases from V and 3 bases from J, with 11 bases in between. The length of the CDR3 is 13 residues. From germline, CDR1 is MDHEN and CDR2 SYDVKM. The CDR3 spells CASSPHGVYEQYF. DNA of the CDR3: TGTGCCAGCAGTCCCCATGGGGTCTACGAGCAGTACTTC.

This clonotype is deemed medium-sized. The rearrangement links TRBV5-1 to TRBJ1-4; the D gene is possibly TRBD1 (5 bases). Germline V CDR1 and CDR2: SGHRS, YFSETQ. This CDR3 comprises 14 residues. Deletions cut 3 bases from V and 1 base from J, with 7 bases between. CDR3 coding DNA: TGCGCCAGCAGCTCGCAGGGAACTAATGAAAAACTGTTTTTT. Protein sequence: CASSSQGTNEKLFF.

The sample holds many counts of this clonotype. This chain joins TRBV3-1 and TRBJ2-1; D not certain. The CDR3 length is 13 residues. Germline V gene lookup returns CDR1 LGHDT and CDR2 YNNKEL (reference sequence). Trimming left V 1 base short and J 9 bases short, with 10 bases between. DNA for the CDR3: TGTGCCAGCAGCCAAGCGGTTTACGGTGAGCAGTTCTTC. As protein: CASSQAVYGEQFF.

This clonotype is termed medium-sized. This rearrangement joins TRBV5-1 to TRBJ1-3; D unclear. The V end was cut by 3 bases, the J end by 1 base, with 8 bases between. Germline V gene lookup returns CDR1 SGHRS and CDR2 YFSETQ. CDR3 length: 14 residues. The CDR3 DNA reads as TGCGCCAGCAGCTCTGGGTCGTCTGGAAACACCATATATTTT. This sequence encodes CASSSGSSGNTIYF. Full variable domain (rest looked up from reference TRBV5-1 and TRBJ1-3): KAGVTQTPRYLIKTRGQQVTLSCSPISGHRSVSWYQQTPGQGLQFLFEYFSETQRNKGNFPGRFSGRQFSNSRSEMNVSTLELGDSALYLCASSSGSSGNTIYFGEGSWLTVV.

This clonotype has only one observation. The germline gene is not matched at one end of the junction; a read error may be the cause. The V and J genes are TRBV7-2 and TRBJ2-4; TRBD1 aligns across 8 bases. CDR1 SGHTA and CDR2 FQGNSA come from the germline V gene. This CDR3 is built from 12 residues. The DNA for the CDR3 is TGTGTCAGCAGCCCCCGGACAGGGCACTCTTTCTTC. Its translation is CVSSPRTGHSFF. The full variable domain, rest sourced from reference TRBV7-2 and TRBJ2-4, is GAGVSQSPSNKVTEKGKDVELRCDPISGHTALYWYRQSLGQGLEFLIYFQGNSAPDKSGLPSDRFSAERTGGSVSTLTIQRTQQEDSAVYLCVSSPRTGHSFFGAGTRLSVL.

This clonotype was seen at least ten times. The chain recombines TRBV5-4 with TRBJ2-3, with no clear D. Germline CDR1 and CDR2: SGHNT and YYREEE (reference sequence). Trimming pared 0 bases from V and 5 bases from J, leaving 10 bases between. CDR3 size: 14 residues. The CDR3 reads CASSLEGLGDTQYF. The CDR3 DNA reads as TGTGCCAGCAGCTTGGAAGGGCTAGGAGATACGCAGTATTTT.

This clonotype was counted ten times or more. The CDR3 nucleotides read TGTGCCTGGAGCGGGGGACCGTCCTACGAGCAGTACTTC. Translation gives CAWSGGPSYEQYF. The chain is built from TRBV30 and TRBJ2-7, with TRBD2 as a possible D gene (6 bases). This CDR3 comprises 13 residues. The V end lost 3 bases, the J end lost 1 base, and 10 bases lay between the germline ends. Germline CDR1 reads GTSNPN; CDR2 reads SVGIG (reference sequence).

This clonotype was picked up many times. The chain links TRBV27 to TRBJ2-7, with 9 bases fitting TRBD1. From germline, CDR1 is MNHEY and CDR2 SMNVEV (reference sequence). The trim removed 5 bases at V and 5 bases at J, leaving 7 bases unmatched. This CDR3 is built from 14 residues. CDR3 sequence (DNA): TGTGCCAGCAGTCACCGGGACAGGGCGGACGAGCAGTACTTC. The encoded protein is CASSHRDRADEQYF.

The rearrangement links TRBV12-3 or TRBV12-4 to TRBJ2-7; D is possibly TRBD2 (5 bases). Trimming pared 2 bases from V and 1 base from J, leaving 9 bases between. This CDR3 has 14 amino acids. As DNA, the CDR3 is TGTGCCAGCAGTTTACAGTGCGGGTCCTACGAGCAGTACTTC. Translation gives CASSLQCGSYEQYF.

The table lists this clonotype with many counts. J is TRBJ2-1 and V is TRBV7-9; the D is unclear. This CDR3 has 12 residues. Trimming removed 1 base at V and 8 bases at J, with 6 bases between. The germline V gene encodes CDR1 SEHNR and CDR2 FQNEAQ (reference sequence). In DNA, the CDR3 is TGTGCCAGCAGCTTAGATACGGATGAGCAGTTCTTC. This gives the protein CASSLDTDEQFF.

This clonotype was observed a few times. The chain carries TRBV6-1 and TRBJ1-1, with D possibly matching TRBD1 (5 bases). The CDR3 is made up of 14 amino acids. Germline V gene lookup returns CDR1 MNHNS and CDR2 SASEGT. Trimming pared 0 bases from V and 10 bases from J, leaving 15 bases between. CDR3 amino acids: CASSEAGGRMTAFF. CDR3 bases: TGTGCCAGCAGTGAAGCGGGGGGACGTATGACAGCTTTCTTT.

This clonotype has at least ten counts. The chain has TRBV28 and TRBJ1-3; 10 positions match TRBD1. After removal of 5 bases from V and 0 bases from J, the junction contained 13 bases not matched to a gene. The CDR3 length is 19 residues. Germline CDR1 reads MDHEN; CDR2 reads SYDVKM. The CDR3 DNA is TGTGCCAGCAGTGCAGCCCCCGGGACAGGGGCGAGCTCTGGAAACACCATATATTTT. Protein: CASSAAPGTGASSGNTIYF.

This clonotype ranks as medium-sized. The rearrangement joins TRBV4-2 to TRBJ2-3; no clear D gene. The germline gives CDR1 LGHNA, CDR2 YNFKEQ. This CDR3 comprises 16 residues. The V and J ends lost 2 bases and 2 bases respectively, with 14 bases between them. The DNA for the CDR3 is TGTGCCAGCAGCCAAATAGGGCCGCACCACACAGATACGCAGTATTTT. This gives the protein CASSQIGPHHTDTQYF.

The chain uses TRBV28 and TRBJ1-2; D unclear. The germline V gene encodes CDR1 MDHEN and CDR2 SYDVKM. There are 13 residues in the CDR3. The V end lost 8 bases, the J end lost 6 bases, and 16 bases lay between the germline ends. The DNA for the CDR3 is TGTGCCAGCCTTCCAATGGGCGGGCATGGCTACACCTTC. This codes for CASLPMGGHGYTF.

V and J are TRBV9 and TRBJ2-5, with a weak D call TRBD2 (6 bases). This CDR3 has 16 residues. Germline CDR1 SGDLS, CDR2 YYNGEE. Trimming took 5 bases from V and 1 from J, leaving 18 bases between them. CDR3 sequence: CASRLRGLKAQETQYF. CDR3 coding DNA: TGTGCCAGCAGGCTAAGGGGACTGAAAGCCCAAGAGACCCAGTACTTC.

This chain joins TRBV27 and TRBJ2-7; 8 nucleotides line up with TRBD1. Germline lookup yields CDR1 MNHEY and CDR2 SMNVEV (reference sequence). The V gene end was trimmed by 7 bases and the J gene end by 4 bases; junction bases not matched to a gene: 6. This CDR3 has 13 residues. CDR3 nucleotides: TGTGCCAGCACGGCAGGGGGCAATTACGAGCAGTACTTC. It specifies CASTAGGNYEQYF.

This clonotype was counted a few times. The chain has TRBV5-1 and TRBJ1-4, with a weak D call TRBD1 (5 bases). The germline V gene encodes CDR1 SGHRS and CDR2 YFSETQ. The CDR3 runs 13 residues. The V gene lost 4 bases and the J gene lost 10 bases, with 14 bases spanning the gap. CDR3 sequence (DNA): TGCGCCAGCAGCACTGAACCCGGGGGAAAACTGTTTTTT. Its protein product is CASSTEPGGKLFF.

This clonotype was found a few times. The J gene is TRBJ2-5, the V gene TRBV20-1; 9 bases match TRBD2. Looked up from germline, CDR1 is DFQATT and CDR2 is SNEGSKA (reference sequence). The trim removed 0 bases at V and 4 bases at J, leaving 9 bases unmatched. The CDR3 sequence is 16 residues long. CDR3 protein: CSARDRAGTSSETQYF. For the CDR3, the DNA is TGCAGTGCTAGAGATAGGGCCGGGACTAGCTCAGAGACCCAGTACTTC.

This clonotype occurred a few times. V usage is TRBV21-1 and J usage is TRBJ2-3. TRBV21-1 is a pseudogene. The CDR3 totals 15 residues. The CDR3 DNA sequence: TGTGCCAGCAGCAAAGGGCGGCGAAGAGGTGATACGCAGTATTTT. Translated: CASSKGRRRGDTQYF.

This clonotype was seen a handful of times. The V call is TRBV4-2, the J call TRBJ2-7; TRBD2 aligns across 7 bases. The CDR3 has 16 amino acids. Germline CDR1 reads LGHNA; CDR2 reads YNFKEQ. J was trimmed by 6 bases and V by 0 bases; bases with no gene match: 11. The CDR3 coding sequence is TGTGCCAGCAGCCAAGATAGCGCTAGCGGATTTGGCGAGCAGTACTTC. Protein: CASSQDSASGFGEQYF.

Notes on this clonotype: Because it lacks the conserved phenylalanine or tryptophan at the end, this CDR3 is likely a read error. The chain carries TRBV7-2 and TRBJ2-2; unclear D gene. Germline CDR1 reads SGHTA; CDR2 reads FQGNSA. The CDR3 is 15 residues long. V was trimmed by 2 bases and J by 0 bases, leaving 7 bases between them. The CDR3 coding sequence is TGTGCCAGCAGCTTACACTCCGCGAACACCGGGGAGCTGTTTTCT. This codes for CASSLHSANTGELFS.

This clonotype counts as medium-sized. This chain links TRBV20-1 with TRBJ2-1, with 10 bases matching TRBD2. The V segment lost 0 bases and the J segment 10 bases; nucleotides outside the gene matches: 9. Germline CDR1 is DFQATT and CDR2 is SNEGSKA (reference sequence). The CDR3 runs 15 residues. This chain's CDR3 is CSARDLPSGSREQFF. For the CDR3, the DNA is TGCAGTGCTAGAGATTTGCCTAGCGGGAGTCGAGAGCAGTTCTTC.